Given below is one T cell receptor (beta chain) in context. Clones were read by immunoSEQ multiplex PCR, and TCRdb kept only the in-frame ones, dropping some. This table has 300,000 to 400,000 clones, 85% to 90% appearing once. These data come from a study of blood T cell repertoires in COVID-19. The CDR3 has 16 amino acids. The V and J ends lost 4 bases and 2 bases, in that order; junction bases with no gene match: 4. Looked up from germline, CDR1 is MNHNS and CDR2 is SASEGT. Sequenced: PBMCs or T cells enriched from blood (not recorded which). The receptor was isolated from a man aged 18 to 29 who had recovered from COVID-19. The chain joins TRBV6-1 to TRBJ2-1; TRBD2 matches at 11 bases. The CDR3 here is CASSVLAGGTYNEQFF. CDR3 sequence (DNA): TGTGCCAGCAGTGTCCTAGCGGGAGGAACCTACAATGAGCAGTTCTTC.